The 14 T cell receptor beta chains below were found in one sample sequenced in a study of cytomegalovirus exposure and HLA in healthy donors. A multiplex PCR was run with 60 Vbeta primers and 13 Jbeta primers. TCRdb's table, derived via immunoSEQ multiplex PCR, lists solely in-frame clones and lacks some. In the table there are 120,000 or so clones, about three quarters of which are singletons. Sequences were obtained from PBMCs. The receptors originated from a woman in her thirties in good health and CMV-seronegative.

The rearrangement joins TRBV6-1 to TRBJ2-7; the match to TRBD1 covers 7 bases. The junction had 6 bases not matched to a gene; V was cut back by 4 bases and J by 6 bases. The CDR3 totals 13 residues. Germline CDR1 is MNHNS and CDR2 is SASEGT. The CDR3 loop reads CASSGGQVPEQYF. CDR3 nucleotides: TGTGCCAGCAGTGGTGGACAGGTCCCCGAGCAGTACTTC.

The rearrangement joins TRBV28 to TRBJ2-7; weak D call: TRBD2 (7 bases). The CDR3 contains 13 residues. The germline V gene has CDR1 MDHEN and CDR2 SYDVKM. Trimming left V 10 bases short and J 0 bases short, with 13 bases between. The CDR3 region is CATERGHSYEQYF. CDR3 coding DNA: TGTGCCACCGAGCGGGGACACTCCTACGAGCAGTACTTC.

This clone has more than one count but fewer than ten. V usage is TRBV6-5 and J usage is TRBJ1-4, with 7 bases aligning to TRBD1. Trimming cost V 6 bases and J 7 bases; bases outside gene matches: 5. CDR1 is MNHEY, CDR2 SVGAGI, per germline. The CDR3 contains 13 residues. CDR3 nucleotides: TGTGCCAGCAGCCAGGACAGGCGTGAAAAACTGTTTTTT. It translates to CASSQDRREKLFF.

The chain has TRBV2 and TRBJ2-3, with D possibly being TRBD2 (6 bases). Germline V CDR1 and CDR2: SNHLY, FYNNEI. CDR3 length equals 16 residues. Between the trimmed V and J ends, which lost 2 bases and 6 bases, there was a span of 18 bases. Here the CDR3 reads CASSEFWRGYQDTQYF. The CDR3 bases are TGTGCCAGCAGTGAATTTTGGCGGGGATATCAGGATACGCAGTATTTT. Full variable domain (missing parts from reference TRBV2 and TRBJ2-3): EPEVTQTPSHQVTQMGQEVILRCVPISNHLYFYWYRQILGQKVEFLVSFYNNEISEKSEIFDDQFSVERPDGSNFTLKIRSTKLEDSAMYFCASSEFWRGYQDTQYFGPGTRLTVL.

A few counts support this clone. Other DNA sequences of this sample code for an identical CDR3. This chain connects TRBV28 to TRBJ2-7; a possible D gene is TRBD1 (6 bases). Looked up from germline, CDR1 is MDHEN and CDR2 is SYDVKM. The CDR3 has 12 residues. The V end lost 6 bases, the J end lost 6 bases, and 12 bases lay between the germline ends. CDR3 region: CASRSRGREQYF. CDR3 bases: TGTGCCAGCAGATCCAGGGGACGCGAGCAGTACTTC.

This clone was seen once. This chain connects TRBV5-1 to TRBJ2-1; TRBD2 is a possible D gene (5 bases). V lost 2 bases and J lost 7, with 10 bases in between. Per germline, CDR1 SGHRS and CDR2 YFSETQ. The CDR3 consists of 13 residues. The CDR3 nucleotides read TGCGCCAGCAGCTTATTCGAGGGAAATGAGCAGTTCTTC. It yields the protein CASSLFEGNEQFF. Variable domain in full (rest from reference TRBV5-1 and TRBJ2-1): KAGVTQTPRYLIKTRGQQVTLSCSPISGHRSVSWYQQTPGQGLQFLFEYFSETQRNKGNFPGRFSGRQFSNSRSEMNVSTLELGDSALYLCASSLFEGNEQFFGPGTRLTVL.

This sequence joins TRBV5-1 and TRBJ1-6, with 8 bases fitting TRBD1. This CDR3 region has 16 residues. Germline CDR1 is SGHRS and CDR2 is YFSETQ. The V gene end was trimmed by 5 bases and the J gene end by 0 bases; junction bases not matched to a gene: 4. In DNA, the CDR3 is TGCGCCAGCAGTTCCACAGGGGGCTCCTATAATTCACCCCTCCACTTT. This gives the protein CASSSTGGSYNSPLHF.

The CDR3 reads CASSQDHAGLDGNEQFF. CDR3 coding DNA: TGTGCCAGCAGCCAAGATCATGCAGGACTAGACGGCAATGAGCAGTTCTTC. The rearrangement uses TRBV4-2 and TRBJ2-1; 7 bases map to TRBD2. CDR1 is LGHNA, CDR2 YNFKEQ, per germline. This CDR3 is built from 17 residues. The V segment lost 0 bases and the J segment 6 bases; nucleotides outside the gene matches: 11.

This chain links TRBV6-5 with TRBJ1-3; D is uncertain. The V gene's germline CDR1 is MNHEY and CDR2 SVGAGI. This CDR3 contains 14 residues. Trimming removed 4 bases at V and 0 bases at J, with 7 bases between. The CDR3 DNA is TGTGCCAGCAGTTCCCCGAGCTCTGGAAACACCATATATTTT. This encodes CASSSPSSGNTIYF.

The V and J genes are TRBV7-9 and TRBJ2-3; 8 nucleotides agree with TRBD1. J was trimmed by 9 bases and V by 2 bases; bases with no gene match: 16. This CDR3 contains 17 residues. The V gene's germline CDR1 is SEHNR and CDR2 FQNEAQ (reference sequence). CDR3 region: CASSLIGSQGAKGTQYF. The DNA of the CDR3 is TGTGCCAGCAGCTTAATAGGATCGCAGGGGGCGAAGGGGACGCAGTATTTT. Variable domain in full (rest from reference TRBV7-9 and TRBJ2-3): DTGVSQNPRHKITKRGQNVTFRCDPISEHNRLYWYRQTLGQGPEFLTYFQNEAQLEKSRLLSDRFSAERPKGSFSTLEIQRTEQGDSAMYLCASSLIGSQGAKGTQYFGPGTRLTVL.

In regard to this clone: One junction end does not reproduce the germline sequence, and a read error may be involved. The genes are TRBV28 and TRBJ1-5; D perhaps matches TRBD1 (5 bases). The germline CDR1 and CDR2 sequences are MDHEN and SYDVKM. This CDR3 contains 15 residues. CDR3 sequence reads: CAGSLRQPSLQPQHF. The CDR3 DNA follows: TGTGCCGGCAGTTTACGACAGCCCAGTCTTCAGCCCCAGCATTTT.

This clone was picked up a small number of times. This chain uses TRBV6-5 with TRBJ1-2; D might be TRBD1 (5 bases). From germline, CDR1 is MNHEY and CDR2 SVGAGI. The CDR3 runs 13 residues. Trimming left V 2 bases short and J 6 bases short, with 10 bases between. CDR3 bases: TGTGCCAGCAGTTACGAGGGGAGGGATGGCTACACCTTC. Its protein product is CASSYEGRDGYTF.

This clone was counted between two and nine times. The chain recombines TRBV5-1 with TRBJ1-1; 9 positions match TRBD1. V trimming: 3 bases; J trimming: 5 bases; junction bases outside the gene matches: 5. This CDR3 comprises 14 residues. The germline gives CDR1 SGHRS, CDR2 YFSETQ. The CDR3 DNA follows: TGCGCCAGCAGCTCGGACAGGGGAGGGACTGAAGCTTTCTTT. Amino acids: CASSSDRGGTEAFF. The full variable domain, completed using reference TRBV5-1 and TRBJ1-1, is KAGVTQTPRYLIKTRGQQVTLSCSPISGHRSVSWYQQTPGQGLQFLFEYFSETQRNKGNFPGRFSGRQFSNSRSEMNVSTLELGDSALYLCASSSDRGGTEAFFGQGTRLTVV.

The chain uses TRBV5-6 and TRBJ2-7; TRBD2 matches at 8 bases. The CDR3 sequence is 14 residues long. CDR1 SGHDT and CDR2 YYEEEE come from the germline V gene. V gave up 4 bases and J gave up 6 bases; unmatched junction bases: 9. The CDR3 is CASSAGTRPSEQYF. The CDR3 coding sequence is TGTGCCAGCAGCGCCGGGACTAGACCATCCGAGCAGTACTTC.